This TCR beta chain was identified in a study of blood T cell repertoires in COVID-19. At the level of the study: Sites in the United States, Italy and Spain provided acute and convalescent COVID-19 samples.

The CDR3 is 14 residues long. Germline values: CDR1 LNHDA, CDR2 SQIVND (reference sequence). Trimming cost V 6 bases and J 6 bases, with 12 bases left between them. Sequencing was performed with immunoSEQ multiplex PCR; in TCRdb, only in-frame clones are kept and a portion is missing. The sample has 90,000 to 120,000 clones; 60% to 85% are singletons. The chain employs TRBV19 and TRBJ1-6; D may be TRBD1 (6 bases). Sequenced: peripheral blood. The clonotype was recovered from a middle-aged woman with acute or convalescent COVID-19. The CDR3 reads CASSTGGPNSPLHF. In DNA form, the CDR3 reads TGTGCCAGTAGCACCGGGGGGCCTAATTCACCCCTCCACTTT.